This TCR beta chain was captured in a study of technical replicates of blood from several donors. TCRdb's copy holds only in-frame clones and misses some; the assay was immunoSEQ multiplex PCR. Here the sample spans tens of thousands of clones, roughly 94% being singletons. CDR1 and CDR2 from the germline V gene are SGDLS and YYNGEE. After removal of 4 bases from V and 0 bases from J, the junction contained 5 bases not matched to a gene. The CDR3 consists of 16 residues. This rearrangement joins TRBV9 to TRBJ2-2; 8 bases map to TRBD1. The origin of this receptor is a human donor in good health. Sample: T cells isolated from PBMCs. The CDR3 bases are TGTGCCAGCAGCCTTCGGGACAGGCCGAACACCGGGGAGCTGTTTTTT. Translation: CASSLRDRPNTGELFF. Using reference TRBV9 and TRBJ2-2 for the parts outside the CDR3, the full variable domain is DSGVTQTPKHLITATGQRVTLRCSPRSGDLSVYWYQQSLDQGLQFLIQYYNGEERAKGNILERFSAQQFPDLHSELNLSSLELGDSALYFCASSLRDRPNTGELFFGEGSRLTVL.